This T cell receptor (beta chain) was recorded in a study of response to subunit inactivated influenza vaccine. TCRdb re-called the RT-PCR reads through MiXCR, storing one row per CDR3 protein. Among fewer than 350,000 distinct CDR3 sequences, about a fifth were seen once, and the ten largest hold roughly 10%. This clonotype was seen only a few times. The CDR3 has 14 amino acids. The V end was cut by 7 bases, the J end by 3 bases, with 16 bases between. CDR1 SGHRS and CDR2 YFSETQ come from the germline V gene. The sequencing used PBMCs from blood, collected less than 22 months after vaccination. The gene calls are TRBV5-1 and TRBJ2-5; TRBD2 is a possible D gene (6 bases). This TCR was sampled from a man between 50 and 75 years old who received an inactivated influenza vaccine. The CDR3 here is CASSIHGREETQYF. The CDR3 coding sequence is TGCGCCAGCTCGATACACGGGAGAGAAGAGACCCAGTACTTC.